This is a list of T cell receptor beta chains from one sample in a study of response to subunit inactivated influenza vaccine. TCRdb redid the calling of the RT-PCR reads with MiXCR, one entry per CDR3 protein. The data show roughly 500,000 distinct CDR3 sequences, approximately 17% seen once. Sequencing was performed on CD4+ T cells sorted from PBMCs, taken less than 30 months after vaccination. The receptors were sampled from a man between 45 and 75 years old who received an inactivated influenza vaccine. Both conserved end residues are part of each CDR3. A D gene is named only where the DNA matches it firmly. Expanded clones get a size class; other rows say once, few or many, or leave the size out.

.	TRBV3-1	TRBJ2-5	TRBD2	TGTGCCAGCAGGAATAGCGGGGGCGAGACCCAGTACTTC	CASRNSGGETQYF
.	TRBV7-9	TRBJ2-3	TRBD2	TGTGCCAGCAGCTCAACTAGCGGGATTTACACAGATACGCAGTATTTT	CASSSTSGIYTDTQYF
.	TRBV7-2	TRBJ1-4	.	TGTGCCAGCAGCTTAGGTCCGGCCTCAGGTGAAAAACTGTTTTTT	CASSLGPASGEKLFF
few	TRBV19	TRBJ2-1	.	TGTGCCAGTAGTATATCGTTTGAGCAGTTCTTC	CASSISFEQFF
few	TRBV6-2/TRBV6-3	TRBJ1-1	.	TGTGCCAGCAGTTACGACAGCCGCGGAGCGTCTCCTGAAGCTTTCTTT	CASSYDSRGASPEAFF
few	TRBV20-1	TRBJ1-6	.	TGCAGTGCTAGAGATATCTCCTATAATTCACCCCTCCACTTT	CSARDISYNSPLHF
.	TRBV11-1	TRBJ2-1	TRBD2	TGTGCCAGCAGCACCTTTCGGGGACCGGGACTAGCGGGAGAGGATTTATATGAGCAGTTCTTC	CASSTFRGPGLAGEDLYEQFF
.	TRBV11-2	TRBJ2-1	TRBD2	TGTGCCAGCAGCTTAGCCGGGAGGGTCCACAATGAGCAGTTCTTC	CASSLAGRVHNEQFF
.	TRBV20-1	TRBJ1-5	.	TGCAGTGCTACCAGACACGGCGACAATCAGCCCCAGCATTTT	CSATRHGDNQPQHF
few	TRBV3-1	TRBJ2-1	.	TGTGCCAGCAGCCAAGGGCGGAGGGGGGGCAATGAGCAGTTCTTC	CASSQGRRGGNEQFF
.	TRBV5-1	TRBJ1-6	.	TGCGCCAGCTCGGGACCGGGGTCCAATTCACCCCTCCACTTT	CASSGPGSNSPLHF
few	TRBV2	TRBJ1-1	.	TGTGCCAGCAGGATAGACGCGCTTTTGAACACTGAAGCTTTCTTT	CASRIDALLNTEAFF
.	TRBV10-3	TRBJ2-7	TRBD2	TGTGCCTCCGCGGGGGATCTCGCCTACGAGCAGTACTTC	CASAGDLAYEQYF
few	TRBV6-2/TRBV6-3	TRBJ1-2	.	TGTGCCACGCGAGAGCCAGGGTCCTATGGCTACACCTTC	CATREPGSYGYTF
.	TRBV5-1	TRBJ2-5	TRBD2	TGCGCCAGCAGCCACGGGACTAGCGGGGGGGCCCAAGAGACCCAGTACTTC	CASSHGTSGGAQETQYF
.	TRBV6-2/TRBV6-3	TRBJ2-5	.	TGTGCCAGCAGTGCCCCCCTACTACGCCGGGGGCAAGAGACCCAGTACTTC	CASSAPLLRRGQETQYF
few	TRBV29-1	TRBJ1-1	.	TGCAGCGCCCTTTGGGGGGGAAACACTGAAGCTTTCTTT	CSALWGGNTEAFF
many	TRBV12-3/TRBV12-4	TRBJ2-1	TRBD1	TGTGCCATCCGGGACAGCCAAAATGAGCAGTTCTTC	CAIRDSQNEQFF
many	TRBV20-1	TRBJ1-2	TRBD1	TGCAGTGCTAGAGGCTTCGACAGGGGGTATGGCTACACCTTC	CSARGFDRGYGYTF
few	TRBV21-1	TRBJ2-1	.	TGTGCCAGCAGCGCCCCCGGGACTAGGAATGAGCAGTTCTTC	CASSAPGTRNEQFF
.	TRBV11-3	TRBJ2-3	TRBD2	TGTGCCAGCAGCGAGGGGCTAGCGGGGCGCACAGATACGCAGTATTTT	CASSEGLAGRTDTQYF
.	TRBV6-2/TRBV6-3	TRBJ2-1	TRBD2	TGTGCCAGCAGACCTGGGACTAGCGTGACCTACAATGAGCAGTTCTTC	CASRPGTSVTYNEQFF
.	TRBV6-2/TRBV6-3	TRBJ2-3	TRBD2	TGTGCCAGCAGTCCCCGACTAGCGGGAGGGCCAGATACGCAGTATTTT	CASSPRLAGGPDTQYF
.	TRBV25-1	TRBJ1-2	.	TGTGCCAGCACAAAGGACGGTTCCTACTATGGCTACACCTTC	CASTKDGSYYGYTF
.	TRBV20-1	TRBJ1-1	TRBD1	TGCAGTGCGGGGGACAGGAATGAAGCTTTCTTT	CSAGDRNEAFF